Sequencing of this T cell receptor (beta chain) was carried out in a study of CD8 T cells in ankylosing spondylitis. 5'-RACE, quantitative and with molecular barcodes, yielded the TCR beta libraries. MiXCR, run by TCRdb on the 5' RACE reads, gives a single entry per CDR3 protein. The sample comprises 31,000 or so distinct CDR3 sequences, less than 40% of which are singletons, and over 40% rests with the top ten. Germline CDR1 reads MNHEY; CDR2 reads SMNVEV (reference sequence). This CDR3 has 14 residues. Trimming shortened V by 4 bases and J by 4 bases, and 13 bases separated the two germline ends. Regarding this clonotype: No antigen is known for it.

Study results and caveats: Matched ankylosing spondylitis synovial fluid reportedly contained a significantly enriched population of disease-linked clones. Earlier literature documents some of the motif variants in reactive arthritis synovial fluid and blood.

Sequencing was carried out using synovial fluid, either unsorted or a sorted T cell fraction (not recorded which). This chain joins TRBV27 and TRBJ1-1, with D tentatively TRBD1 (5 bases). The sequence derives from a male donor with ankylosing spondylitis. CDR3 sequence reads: CASSYISGGTEAFF. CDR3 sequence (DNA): TGTGCCAGCAGTTATATATCCGGGGGCACTGAAGCTTTCTTT.